A single sample is the source of the 21 T cell receptor beta chains below, sequenced in a study of tumor-infiltrating lymphocytes in oesophageal squamous cell carcinoma. TCRdb used MiXCR to reprocess the PCR reads, holding one entry per CDR3 protein. The table shows some 15,000 distinct CDR3 sequences, with about 40% occurring only once. Sequencing was performed on blood. The receptors derive from a female donor with esophageal squamous cell carcinoma.

The J gene is TRBJ2-5, the V gene TRBV25-1, with D maybe TRBD2 (5 bases). The germline V and J ends were trimmed by 4 bases and 11 bases, with 23 bases remaining between them. This CDR3 is 15 amino acids long. Germline loops: CDR1 MGHDK, CDR2 SYGVNS. This CDR3 is CASSAARRSYNEQYF. DNA of the CDR3: TGTGCCAGCAGTGCGGCGAGGAGGAGTTACAATGAGCAGTACTTC.

This clonotype is termed medium-sized. The chain combines TRBV12-3 or TRBV12-4 with TRBJ2-5, with 9 bases identical to TRBD2. V lost 3 bases to trimming and J lost 7 bases; unmatched junction nucleotides: 12. The CDR3 is 16 residues long. For the CDR3, the DNA is TGTGCCAGCAGTTTTTTTGAAGCGGGAGGCCGCTGGACCCAGTACTTC. It codes for CASSFFEAGGRWTQYF.

V usage is TRBV7-9 and J usage is TRBJ1-2; D remains unclear. Germline-derived CDR1 and CDR2 are SEHNR and FQNEAQ (reference sequence). Between the trimmed V and J ends, which lost 7 bases and 8 bases, there was a span of 23 bases. The length of the CDR3 is 15 residues. Here the CDR3 DNA reads TGTGCCAGCACCTTGCTACGAATAGGGCTCGGCGGCTACACCTTC. As protein: CASTLLRIGLGGYTF.

This clonotype came up many times. The chain has TRBV18 and TRBJ1-2, with D possibly matching TRBD1 (5 bases). Between the trimmed V and J ends, which lost 0 bases and 7 bases, there was a span of 15 bases. Germline loops: CDR1 KGHSH, CDR2 LQKENI. The CDR3 runs 15 residues. The CDR3 nucleotides read TGTGCCAGCTCACCACCGAGTTCAAGGGGACTTGGCTACACCTTC. Residues: CASSPPSSRGLGYTF.

The J gene is TRBJ2-5, the V gene TRBV5-1, with D uncertain. The CDR3 has 13 residues. Between the trimmed V and J ends, which lost 2 bases and 4 bases, there was a span of 9 bases. CDR1 SGHRS and CDR2 YFSETQ come from the germline V gene. In DNA, the CDR3 is TGCGCCAGCAGCTTTATAGGATTAGAGACCCAGTACTTC. Amino acid sequence: CASSFIGLETQYF.

By sample fraction, this clonotype is medium-sized (0.01 to 0.1%). DNA for the CDR3: TGTGCCAGCACCGATGGACTAGCGGGAGGGCCAGGGGTCTACGAGCAGTACTTC. Its translation: CASTDGLAGGPGVYEQYF. This chain joins TRBV6-1 and TRBJ2-7; 15 bases are a match to TRBD2. V dropped 7 bases and J dropped 3; count of bases not matched to a gene: 13. The germline CDR1 and CDR2 sequences are MNHNS and SASEGT. CDR3 length: 18 amino acids.

Points on this clonotype: As the CDR3 is not closed by the conserved phenylalanine or tryptophan, this likely results from a read error. Because the CDR3's place on the DNA is in doubt, the DNA is left out and the CDR3 is given as listed by TCRdb. The chain couples TRBV6-6 to TRBJ2-3; TRBD1, the table's D call, was not compared with the DNA. Germline V gives CDR1 MNHNY, CDR2 SVGAGI (reference sequence). The CDR3 adds up to 17 amino acids, both ends counted. The CDR3 loop is CASRPGTGGSYEQYFGP.

V gene TRBV7-2 combines with J gene TRBJ2-5; 9 bases map to TRBD2. The J call may be wrong; the DNA end is better matched by TRBJ2-7. The CDR3 has 14 residues. The germline V gene encodes CDR1 SGHTA and CDR2 FQGNSA. This CDR3 reads CASSPHSGGNEQYF. The CDR3, as DNA: TGTGCCAGCAGCCCTCACAGCGGGGGGAACGAGCAGTACTTC.

The table lists this clonotype with many counts. This chain uses TRBV4-3 with TRBJ2-5; D unresolved. CDR1 and CDR2 (germline): LGHNA, YSLEER. The CDR3 covers 14 residues. The V end was cut by 4 bases, the J end by 1 base, with 10 bases between. The CDR3 DNA follows: TGCGCCAGCAGCCGCTACCTGTTCCAAGAGACCCAGTACTTC. Protein sequence: CASSRYLFQETQYF.

The gene calls are TRBV6-2 or TRBV6-3 and TRBJ2-3; TRBD2 aligns across 12 bases. CDR3 length: 13 residues. V was clipped by 8 bases and J by 4 bases; unmatched bases: 1. CDR1 MNHEY and CDR2 SVGEGT come from the germline V gene. Written as DNA, the CDR3 is TGTGCCAGCGGACTAGCGGGATCAGATACGCAGTATTTT. It is translated as CASGLAGSDTQYF.

In this sample, this clonotype turned up many times. This chain links TRBV6-1 with TRBJ2-7; 8 bases are a match to TRBD1. Losses at the gene ends were 7 bases for V and 2 bases for J; bases not matched to a gene: 4. Germline V gives CDR1 MNHNS, CDR2 SASEGT. The CDR3 spans 13 residues. CDR3 loop: CASKIQGAYEQYF. The CDR3 DNA is TGTGCCAGCAAAATACAGGGGGCCTACGAGCAGTACTTC.

This clonotype was counted a few times. The chain has TRBV7-3 and TRBJ2-5, with D unclear. Trimming removed 4 bases from V and 4 bases from J, with 10 bases in between. This CDR3 contains 13 residues. Germline CDR1 reads SGHTA; CDR2 reads FQGTGA. CDR3 coding DNA: TGTGCCAGCAGCTCCTCCGACTTAGAGACCCAGTACTTC. Residues: CASSSSDLETQYF.

The chain combines TRBV4-1 with TRBJ2-7; tentatively, D is TRBD1 (6 bases). The CDR3 sequence is 17 residues long. Germline lookup yields CDR1 MGHRA and CDR2 YSYEKL. V lost 2 bases and J lost 2, with 19 bases in between. CDR3 DNA: TGCGCCAGCAGCCAAAAACCTAAGGGGACACAGACCTACGAGCAGTACTTC. This gives the protein CASSQKPKGTQTYEQYF.

CDR3 region: CASSYGTTATQFF. In DNA, the CDR3 is TGTGCCAGCAGTTACGGAACCACAGCTACGCAGTTCTTC. The V call is TRBV6-9, the J call TRBJ2-1, with no clear D. Trimming took off 3 bases at V and 12 bases at J, with 15 bases between the two ends. Per the germline V gene, CDR1 is MNHGY and CDR2 is SVAAGI. This CDR3 contains 13 residues.

This clonotype was observed a few times. One base away lies a much larger clone, so this may be a sequencing read error. CDR3: CASSKPPLAPRSYEQFF. CDR3 nucleotide sequence: TGTGCCAGCAGTAAACCGCCTCTAGCGCCACGCTCCTACGAGCAGTTCTTC. The chain carries TRBV6-2 or TRBV6-3 and TRBJ2-1; a possible D gene is TRBD2 (6 bases). The CDR3 spans 17 residues. CDR1 and CDR2 from the germline V gene are MNHEY and SVGEGT. Trimming shortened V by 5 bases and J by 10 bases, and 27 bases separated the two germline ends.

This clonotype has more than one count but fewer than ten. The chain uses TRBV29-1 and TRBJ2-1; D is unclear. Near its end, the DNA agrees better with TRBJ2-5, so the J call may be wrong. Germline V gene data show CDR1 as SQVTM and CDR2 as ANQGSEA. The CDR3 contains 13 residues. CDR3 DNA sequence: TGCAGCGTTGTTCTCTCAGCCTGGGGGACCCAGTACTTC. Amino acids: CSVVLSAWGTQYF.

The chain has TRBV7-6 and TRBJ1-1; D call uncertain. This CDR3 spans 14 amino acids. Germline CDR1 reads SGHVS; CDR2 reads FNYEAQ. V was cut by 5 bases and J by 1 base, with 11 bases left in between. CDR3 in amino acids: CASSKGEGNTEAFF. The DNA of the CDR3 is TGTGCCAGCAGCAAGGGAGAGGGGAACACTGAAGCTTTCTTT. Complete variable domain (other parts from reference TRBV7-6 and TRBJ1-1): GAGVSQSPRYKVTKRGQDVALRCDPISGHVSLYWYRQALGQGPEFLTYFNYEAQQDKSGLPNDRFSAERPEGSISTLTIQRTEQRDSAMYRCASSKGEGNTEAFFGQGTRLTVV.

The chain joins TRBV7-3 to TRBJ1-5; D is unresolved. CDR1 is SGHTA and CDR2 is FQGTGA in the germline V gene. The CDR3 is made up of 17 amino acids. V dropped 3 bases and J dropped 0 bases, with 15 bases sitting between them. The CDR3 here is CASSFLGLPYSNQPQHF. CDR3 DNA: TGTGCCAGCAGCTTTCTTGGGCTCCCTTATAGCAATCAGCCCCAGCATTTT.

V is TRBV11-2 and J is TRBJ2-5; perhaps D is TRBD1 or TRBD2 (5 bases each). Trimming shortened V by 5 bases and J by 2 bases, and 9 bases separated the two germline ends. This CDR3 comprises 13 residues. Germline V lookup: CDR1 SGHAT, CDR2 FQNNGV. CDR3 in DNA: TGTGCCAGCAGCCATGGGGGACAAGAGACCCAGTACTTC. Translation: CASSHGGQETQYF.

This clonotype has just a few counts. This chain uses TRBV12-3 or TRBV12-4 with TRBJ2-2; a weak D match, TRBD1 (6 bases). V lost 6 bases and J 5 bases, leaving 13 bases between the germline ends. CDR3 length: 14 residues. The CDR3 DNA reads TGTGCCAGCAGCCCCGCAGGGGTTACCGGGGAGCTGTTTTTT. This gives the protein CASSPAGVTGELFF.

The chain employs TRBV7-1 and TRBJ2-1; D call uncertain. The DNA end is more similar to TRBJ2-7, so the J call may be wrong. TRBV7-1 qualifies as an ORF whose function is uncertain. The CDR3 totals 17 residues. This chain's CDR3 is CASTSSGVGASYNEQYF. In nucleotides, the CDR3 is TGTGCCAGCACCTCCTCCGGAGTGGGCGCCTCCTACAATGAGCAGTACTTC.